The T cell receptor beta chain under discussion was sequenced for a study of T-cell memory formation after mild COVID-19. Study summary: Clusters were largely donor specific. Findings and limits, study-wide: The SARS-CoV-2 specificity of second-wave clones reaching peak at day 37 remained unverified. Clones contracting day 15 to 85 were balanced CD4/CD8; later expanders leaned CD4+. Mainly in CM and EM were contracting CD4+ clones; CD8+ were in EMRA.

The CDR3 is 15 residues long. The V and J ends lost 8 bases and 1 base respectively, with 16 bases between them. This clonotype was detected only a few times. Its target is not known. TCRdb independently ran MiXCR on the 5' RACE reads; one entry per CDR3 protein. The table shows 350,000 or so distinct CDR3 sequences, with roughly 21% occurring only once. The V gene is TRBV12-3 or TRBV12-4, the J gene TRBJ2-3; weak D call: TRBD2 (6 bases). The source material was PBMCs or a T cell subset sorted from them (not recorded which). This sequence originates from an adult woman who had mild COVID-19 (a few samples of this study predate the infection). Cell type and time point are not known. The CDR3 nucleotides are TGTGCCAGCGGTACGGGAGCGCGGGGCACAGATACGCAGTATTTT. Translation: CASGTGARGTDTQYF.